These T cell receptor beta chains were read from a single sample in a study of cytomegalovirus exposure and HLA in healthy donors. Some clones are missing from TCRdb's copy, which holds only in-frame ones; the method was immunoSEQ multiplex PCR. Of approximately 210,000 clones listed, 75% to 80% are singletons. Source material: PBMCs. Receptors originate from a male donor in good health and CMV-seronegative. CDR3s include the opening cysteine and the closing phenylalanine or tryptophan. D genes are given only for firm matches. Size tells how often a clone was seen (once, few, many) or the class of an expanded clone, and some rows leave it out.

j_call v_call clone_size d_call cdr3_aa cdr3_nt
TRBJ1-5 TRBV6-6 . TRBD1 CASSQGQGRPQHF TGTGCCAGCAGTCAGGGACAGGGGAGGCCCCAGCATTTT
TRBJ2-3 TRBV7-6 . TRBD2 CASSLGSSGGTDTQYF TGTGCCAGCAGCTTAGGGTCTAGCGGGGGCACAGATACGCAGTATTTT
TRBJ2-7 TRBV6-6 . . CASSRTGLSSYEQYF TGTGCCAGCTCACGAACAGGGCTCAGCTCCTACGAGCAGTACTTC
TRBJ2-2 TRBV18 . . CASSPRAAPGELFF TGTGCCAGCTCACCACGGGCAGCCCCCGGGGAGCTGTTTTTT
TRBJ2-2 TRBV4-1 . . CASSQAGAAGELFF TGCGCCAGCAGCCAAGCAGGGGCGGCCGGGGAGCTGTTTTTT
TRBJ2-2 TRBV11-2 once TRBD1 CASSLTPTGSPGELFF TGTGCCAGCAGCTTAACCCCGACAGGGTCCCCCGGGGAGCTGTTTTTT
TRBJ2-1 TRBV9 . TRBD1 CASSSDRDVEQFF TGTGCCAGCAGCTCCGACAGGGACGTTGAGCAGTTCTTC
TRBJ2-1 TRBV5-1 . TRBD1 CASSYGQGGTYNEQFF TGCGCCAGCAGCTACGGACAGGGTGGGACTTACAATGAGCAGTTCTTC
TRBJ2-5 TRBV28 . . CATGRGPETQYF TGTGCCACGGGCCGAGGGCCAGAGACCCAGTACTTC
TRBJ1-5 TRBV4-1 . . CASSPSGGLVQPQHF TGCGCCAGCAGCCCAAGTGGGGGGTTGGTCCAGCCCCAGCATTTT
TRBJ2-5 TRBV27 . . CASSPLRGHSYLVVETQYF TGTGCCAGCAGTCCACTCAGGGGACACTCTTACTTGGTGGTAGAGACCCAGTACTTC
TRBJ2-7 TRBV27 . TRBD2 CASSRQGASGGAKAYEQYF TGTGCCAGCAGCCGTCAAGGGGCTAGCGGGGGGGCTAAGGCCTACGAGCAGTACTTC
TRBJ1-4 TRBV28 . TRBD1 CASSFTTGRNEKLFF TGTGCCAGCAGTTTTACGACAGGGAGGAATGAAAAACTGTTTTTT
TRBJ1-3 TRBV29-1 . . CSVAGDGSTGNTIYF TGCAGCGTAGCGGGGGACGGATCCACTGGAAACACCATATATTTT
TRBJ2-5 TRBV6-5 few TRBD2 CASSYFSGGRKTQYF TGTGCCAGCAGTTACTTTAGCGGGGGGAGAAAGACCCAGTACTTC
TRBJ1-1 TRBV27 . TRBD1 CASGVRGKTEAFF TGTGCCAGCGGGGTCAGGGGGAAGACTGAAGCTTTCTTT
TRBJ1-2 TRBV6-5 . . CASSYSSGRGYGYTF TGTGCCAGCAGTTACTCGAGCGGCAGGGGCTATGGCTACACCTTT
TRBJ1-4 TRBV7-9 . . CASSLRRIGGEKLFF TGTGCCAGCAGCTTGCGCCGGATCGGGGGAGAAAAACTGTTTTTT
TRBJ2-1 TRBV6-1 . . CAQGRGSYNEQFF TGTGCCCAGGGGAGAGGGTCCTACAATGAGCAGTTCTTC
TRBJ2-3 TRBV21-1 few . CASSKGGGTEHNTDTQYF TGTGCCAGCAGCAAAGGGGGTGGGACAGAACATAACACAGATACGCAGTATTTT
TRBJ1-5 TRBV2 once . CASMLQSNQPQHF TGTGCCAGCATGCTGCAGAGCAATCAGCCCCAGCATTTT
TRBJ2-4 TRBV18 . . CASSHDRRESVAKNIQYF TGTGCCAGCTCACACGACAGGCGAGAGTCGGTAGCCAAAAACATTCAGTACTTC
TRBJ1-3 TRBV4-3 . . CASSQGSGSRSGNTIYF TGCGCCAGCAGCCAAGGCAGCGGGAGCCGCTCTGGAAACACCATATATTTT
TRBJ2-3 TRBV7-8 few TRBD2 CASSYPSVAGDEDTQYF TGTGCCAGCAGCTACCCCTCCGTAGCGGGAGACGAAGATACGCAGTATTTT
TRBJ1-2 TRBV30 . . CAWSGDRIYGYTF TGTGCCTGGAGTGGAGACAGGATCTATGGCTACACCTTC
TRBJ2-5 TRBV29-1 . . CSVAAGAHQETQYF TGCAGCGTTGCCGCGGGGGCTCACCAAGAGACCCAGTACTTC
TRBJ1-5 TRBV2 once . CASGGNGNQPQHF TGTGCCAGCGGAGGGAACGGCAATCAGCCCCAGCATTTT
TRBJ1-2 TRBV7-2 . TRBD1 CASRPGQGSNYGYTF TGTGCCAGCAGGCCGGGACAGGGGTCTAACTATGGCTACACCTTC
TRBJ2-2 TRBV7-6 . TRBD1 CASRGQVDGELFF TGTGCCAGCAGGGGACAGGTTGACGGGGAGCTGTTTTTT
TRBJ1-1 TRBV5-4 . . CASSPEGVLGTEAFF TGTGCCAGCAGCCCCGAGGGGGTACTGGGCACTGAAGCTTTCTTT
TRBJ2-7 TRBV30 . TRBD1 CAWSLSGTAYEQYF TGTGCCTGGAGCCTGTCTGGGACAGCTTACGAGCAGTACTTC
TRBJ2-1 TRBV4-3 . TRBD2 CASSQEGAGGTYNEQFF TGCGCCAGCAGCCAAGAAGGTGCGGGAGGTACCTACAATGAGCAGTTCTTC
TRBJ2-2 TRBV19 . . CASTTFRQLNTGELFF TGTGCCAGTACTACATTTAGGCAACTAAACACCGGGGAGCTGTTTTTT
TRBJ2-4 TRBV18 . . CASSPPFSTPDLVDIQYF TGTGCCAGCTCACCACCCTTTTCTACACCCGATCTAGTAGACATTCAGTACTTC
TRBJ2-1 TRBV27 . . CASSLPGVDEQFF TGTGCCAGCAGTTTGCCGGGGGTGGATGAGCAGTTCTTC
TRBJ1-1 TRBV9 . . CASSARTQNTEAFF TGTGCCAGCAGCGCAAGAACACAGAACACTGAAGCTTTCTTT
TRBJ1-4 TRBV5-1 . . CASSSPDSLNEKLFF TGCGCCAGCAGCTCCCCGGACAGCCTCAATGAAAAACTGTTTTTT
TRBJ2-3 TRBV14 . TRBD2 CASRLTSGAPHF TGTGCCAGCAGACTTACCAGCGGGGCGCCCCATTTT
TRBJ2-7 TRBV7-2 . . CASSLAGTLSYEQYF TGTGCCAGCAGCTTAGCCGGGACACTTTCCTACGAGCAGTACTTC
TRBJ1-1 TRBV29-1 . TRBD1 CSVEDLGQLNTEAFF TGCAGCGTTGAAGACCTGGGACAGCTGAACACTGAAGCTTTCTTT
TRBJ2-3 TRBV27 . . CASSPQVSRSDTQYF TGTGCCAGCAGTCCCCAGGTGAGCAGGTCGGATACGCAGTATTTT
TRBJ2-5 TRBV27 . TRBD1 CASSGQGTQETQYF TGTGCCAGCAGCGGACAGGGGACCCAAGAGACCCAGTACTTC
TRBJ1-2 TRBV20-1 once . CSATVAKGYTF TGCAGTGCGACAGTTGCGAAGGGCTACACCTTC
TRBJ2-7 TRBV7-3 . TRBD2 CASSLLAGDHYEQYF TGTGCCAGCAGCTTGTTGGCGGGAGATCACTACGAGCAGTACTTC
TRBJ1-5 TRBV27 . TRBD1 CASRGQGGQPQHF TGTGCCAGCAGGGGACAGGGTGGCCAGCCCCAGCATTTT
TRBJ2-7 TRBV28 . TRBD1 CASRGQGGYEQYF TGTGCCAGCAGGGGACAGGGGGGCTACGAGCAGTACTTC
TRBJ2-2 TRBV28 . . CASSLVAGKGNTGELFF TGTGCCAGCAGTTTAGTCGCCGGGAAAGGGAACACCGGGGAGCTGTTTTTT
TRBJ2-7 TRBV18 few . CASSEDSPPNDEQYF TGTGCCAGCTCGGAAGACTCCCCCCCCAATGACGAGCAGTACTTC